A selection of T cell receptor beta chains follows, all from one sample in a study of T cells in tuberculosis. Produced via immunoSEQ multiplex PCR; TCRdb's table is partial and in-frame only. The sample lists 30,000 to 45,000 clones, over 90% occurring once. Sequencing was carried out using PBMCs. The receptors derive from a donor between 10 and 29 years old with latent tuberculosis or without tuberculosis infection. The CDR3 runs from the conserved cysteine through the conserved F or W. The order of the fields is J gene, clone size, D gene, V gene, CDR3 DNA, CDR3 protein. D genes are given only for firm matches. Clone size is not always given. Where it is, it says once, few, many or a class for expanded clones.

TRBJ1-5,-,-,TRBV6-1,TGTGCCAGCAGGAGGGTTAATCAGCCCCAGCATTTT,CASRRVNQPQHF
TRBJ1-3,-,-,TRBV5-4,TGTGCCAGCAGCGTATCGACAGGATCTGGAAACACCATATATTTT,CASSVSTGSGNTIYF
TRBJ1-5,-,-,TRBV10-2,TGCGCCAGCAGCGAAGACACGACCCAGCATTTT,CASSEDTTQHF
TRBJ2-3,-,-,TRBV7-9,TGTGCCAGCAGCATGCTTACGGGAGGCACAGATACGCAGTATTTT,CASSMLTGGTDTQYF
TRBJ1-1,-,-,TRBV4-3,TGCGCCAGCAGCCAAGGGGCTGCGAACACTGAAGCTTTCTTT,CASSQGAANTEAFF
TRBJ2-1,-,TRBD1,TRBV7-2,TGTGCCAGCAGCTGGGGACAGGGACTCTACAATGAGCAGTTCTTC,CASSWGQGLYNEQFF
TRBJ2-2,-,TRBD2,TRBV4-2,TGTGCCAGCAGCCAAGACCGGCTAGCGGGGGGGTCCGGGGAGCTGTTTTTT,CASSQDRLAGGSGELFF
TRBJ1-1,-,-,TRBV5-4,TGTGCCAGCAGCTTGGCCTGGCCTTTGAACACTGAAGCTTTCTTT,CASSLAWPLNTEAFF
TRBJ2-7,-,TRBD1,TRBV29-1,TGCAGCGTGCAACAGGGGGGCGAGCAGTACTTC,CSVQQGGEQYF
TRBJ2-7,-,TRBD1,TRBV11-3,TGTGCCAGCAGCTTAGGGACAGGGTACGAGCAGTACTTC,CASSLGTGYEQYF
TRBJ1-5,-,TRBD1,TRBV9,TGTGCCAGCAGCTTCCGCGTAACAGGGGGCGATGGGGGCAATCAGCCCCAGCATTTT,CASSFRVTGGDGGNQPQHF
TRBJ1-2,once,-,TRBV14,TGTGCCAGCAGCCAAGTGTTGGCGGGTGGCTACACCTTC,CASSQVLAGGYTF
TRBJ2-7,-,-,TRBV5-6,TGTGCCAGCAGCTTTGGCGGGGCCGAGGCTGTCGAGCAGTACTTC,CASSFGGAEAVEQYF
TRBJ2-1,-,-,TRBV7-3,TGTGCCAGCAGCTTCGACAGGAGACCCTACAATGAGCAGTTCTTC,CASSFDRRPYNEQFF
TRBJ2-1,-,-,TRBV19,TGTGCCAGTAGTAGGGCAGGGGTCTCCTACAATGAGCAGTTCTTC,CASSRAGVSYNEQFF
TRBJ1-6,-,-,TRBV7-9,TGTGCCAGCAGCTTAGGAAACAGGGCCCTCCACTTT,CASSLGNRALHF
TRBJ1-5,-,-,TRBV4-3,TGCGCCAGCAGCCAAGAGGAGTATAGCAATCAGCCCCAGCATTTT,CASSQEEYSNQPQHF
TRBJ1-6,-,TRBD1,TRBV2,TGTGCCAGCAGACAGGGGCCCCGGAATAATAATTCACCCCTCCACTTT,CASRQGPRNNNSPLHF
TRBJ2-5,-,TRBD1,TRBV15,TGTGCCACCAGCGGACAGGGTGGGAAAGAGACCCAGTACTTC,CATSGQGGKETQYF
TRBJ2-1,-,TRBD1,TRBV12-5,TGTGCTAGTGGTTTACGAGGGGGCATGTACAATGAGCAGTTCTTC,CASGLRGGMYNEQFF
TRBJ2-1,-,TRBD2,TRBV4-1,TGCGCCAGCAGCCAAGATAGCGGGGGGTGGGTTGAGCAGTTCTTC,CASSQDSGGWVEQFF
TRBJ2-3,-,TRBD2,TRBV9,TGTGCCAGCAGCGTAGGAGCTAGCGGGGGGCCCATGGGGGCAGATACGCAGTATTTT,CASSVGASGGPMGADTQYF
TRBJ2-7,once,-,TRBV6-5,TGTGCCAGCAGTTACTCAGGGGTTGCCTACGAGCAGTACTTC,CASSYSGVAYEQYF
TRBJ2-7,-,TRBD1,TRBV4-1,TGCGCCAGCAGCTTAAGCGTACAGGGGACCTACGAGCAGTACTTC,CASSLSVQGTYEQYF
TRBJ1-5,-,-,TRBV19,TGTGCCAGTAGTATCTGGCAGGCCTACCAGCCCCAGCATTTT,CASSIWQAYQPQHF
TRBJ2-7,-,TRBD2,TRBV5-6,TGTGCCAGCAGCCTGGCGGGGGACGAGCAGTACTTC,CASSLAGDEQYF
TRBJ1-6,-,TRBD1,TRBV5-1,TGCGCCAGCAGCTTGGACAGGGGGCATAATTCACCCCTCCACTTT,CASSLDRGHNSPLHF
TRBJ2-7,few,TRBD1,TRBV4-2,TGTGCCAGCAGCCTAGGGACAGGCTACGAGCAGTACTTC,CASSLGTGYEQYF
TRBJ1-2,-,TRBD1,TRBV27,TGTGCCAGCAGTTACATGACAGGGGGCGCCGGTGGCTACACCTTC,CASSYMTGGAGGYTF
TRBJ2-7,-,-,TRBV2,TGTGCCAGCAGTGAAAGGCAGGGTAGGTACGAGCAGTACTTC,CASSERQGRYEQYF
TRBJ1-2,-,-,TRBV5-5,TGTGCCAGCAGCTTCGACAATAACTATGGCTACACCTTC,CASSFDNNYGYTF
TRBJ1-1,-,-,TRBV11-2,TGTGCCAGCAGCTTAAGAATAGCGGGCGTGAAAAACACTGAAGCTTTCTTT,CASSLRIAGVKNTEAFF
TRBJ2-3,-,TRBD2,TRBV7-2,TGTGCCAGCAGCGTAGCGGGGGGGCCCGTCCATACGCAGTATTTT,CASSVAGGPVHTQYF
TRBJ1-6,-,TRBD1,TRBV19,TGTGCCAGTAGTACCCATCACGACAGGGCCTATAATTCACCCCTCCACTTT,CASSTHHDRAYNSPLHF
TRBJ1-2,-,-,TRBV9,TGTGCCAGCAGCTTGGAAGAGGATCGAGGGTATGGCTACACCTTC,CASSLEEDRGYGYTF
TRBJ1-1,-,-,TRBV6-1,TGTGCCAGCACCACGAGACAGAAGAACACTGAAGCTTTCTTT,CASTTRQKNTEAFF
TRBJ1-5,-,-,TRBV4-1,TGCGCCAGCAGCCAAGGTGGGGCCGTTTTTGATCAGCCCCAGCATTTT,CASSQGGAVFDQPQHF
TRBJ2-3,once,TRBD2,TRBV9,TGTGCCAGCAGCACGGGGGGGCATTGGGCAGATACGCAGTATTTT,CASSTGGHWADTQYF
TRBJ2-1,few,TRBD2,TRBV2,TGTGCCAGCAGTGAAGCGGCATTAGCGGGGGGATATGAGCAGTTCTTC,CASSEAALAGGYEQFF
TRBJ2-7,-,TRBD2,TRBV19,TGTGCCAGTAGTATAGGAGCGGGGCGCCGGGAGCAGTACTTC,CASSIGAGRREQYF
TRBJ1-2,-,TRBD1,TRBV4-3,TGCGCCAGCAGCCCCGAGGCTTCAGGGGGCACCTATGGCTACACCTTC,CASSPEASGGTYGYTF
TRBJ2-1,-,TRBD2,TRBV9,TGTGCCAGCAGCGACCAGCGGGGGGACTCCAGCTCCTACAATGAGCAGTTCTTC,CASSDQRGDSSSYNEQFF
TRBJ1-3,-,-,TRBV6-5,TGTGCCAGCAGAAACAGGGACATGGCTGGAAACACCATATATTTT,CASRNRDMAGNTIYF
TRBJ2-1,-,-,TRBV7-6,TGTGCCAGCAGCTTAGGTACCCAGGATAATGAGCAGTTCTTC,CASSLGTQDNEQFF
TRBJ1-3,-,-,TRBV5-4,TGTGCCAGCAGAGCGACAGGCTCTGGAAACACCATATATTTT,CASRATGSGNTIYF